Listed below are T cell receptor beta chains from one sample, sequenced in a study of OX40 agonist ivuxolimab in advanced cancers. TCRdb's copy holds only in-frame clones and misses some; the assay was immunoSEQ multiplex PCR. The profile covers about 82,000 clones, with approximately 85% appearing a single time and approximately 2.3% taken by the ten largest. Sequenced here: CD4+ or CD8+ T cells sorted from blood, sampled in a trial of the OX40 agonist ivuxolimab. The receptors stem from an adult with an advanced solid tumor such as melanoma, head and neck, liver or kidney cancer. Each CDR3 is given with its conserved first and last residue. The order of the fields is clone size, D gene, V gene, J gene, CDR3 DNA, CDR3 protein. D genes are given only for firm matches. Clone size is not always given. Where it is, it says once, few, many or a class for expanded clones.

clone size: -
D gene: -
V gene: TRBV5-4
J gene: TRBJ1-3
CDR3 DNA: TGTGCCAGCAGCTTGAGGGGAAACACCATATATTTT
CDR3 protein: CASSLRGNTIYF

clone size: once
D gene: -
V gene: TRBV2
J gene: TRBJ2-2
CDR3 DNA: TGTGCCAGCAGTGGGGGGACTTTAAACACCGGGGAGCTGTTTTTT
CDR3 protein: CASSGGTLNTGELFF

clone size: -
D gene: TRBD1
V gene: TRBV7-2
J gene: TRBJ1-1
CDR3 DNA: TGTGCCAGCAGCTTTATCGGGACAGGGAACACTGAAGCTTTCTTT
CDR3 protein: CASSFIGTGNTEAFF

clone size: -
D gene: -
V gene: TRBV6-1
J gene: TRBJ1-6
CDR3 DNA: TGTGCCAGTAACAGGGTCAGGGATTCACCCCTCCACTTT
CDR3 protein: CASNRVRDSPLHF

clone size: -
D gene: TRBD1
V gene: TRBV6-5
J gene: TRBJ2-7
CDR3 DNA: TGTGCCACCAGCCGGGACAGGGCCCTCGAGCAGTACTTC
CDR3 protein: CATSRDRALEQYF

clone size: -
D gene: -
V gene: TRBV18
J gene: TRBJ2-5
CDR3 DNA: TGTGCCAGCTCACCTTACAACCAAGAGACCCAGTACTTC
CDR3 protein: CASSPYNQETQYF

clone size: -
D gene: -
V gene: TRBV18
J gene: TRBJ1-1
CDR3 DNA: TGTGCCAGCTCAGTTAGGGGGAACACTGAAGCTTTCTTT
CDR3 protein: CASSVRGNTEAFF

clone size: -
D gene: TRBD2
V gene: TRBV7-9
J gene: TRBJ2-1
CDR3 DNA: TGTGCCAGCAGCCCTAGCGGGGGGGCTAGTGAGTTCTTC
CDR3 protein: CASSPSGGASEFF

clone size: -
D gene: TRBD2
V gene: TRBV2
J gene: TRBJ2-1
CDR3 DNA: TGTGCCAGCAGAATAGGACTAGCGGGGGGTCATGAGCAGTTCTTC
CDR3 protein: CASRIGLAGGHEQFF

clone size: few
D gene: TRBD1
V gene: TRBV14
J gene: TRBJ2-6
CDR3 DNA: TGTGCCAGCAGCCAAGATGGACAGGCCTCTGGGGCCAACGTCCTGACTTTC
CDR3 protein: CASSQDGQASGANVLTF

clone size: once
D gene: TRBD2
V gene: TRBV11-2
J gene: TRBJ2-1
CDR3 DNA: TGTGCCAGCAGCTCCTACTGGGGCGGGGGGTCCTCCTACAATGAGCAGTTCTTC
CDR3 protein: CASSSYWGGGSSYNEQFF

clone size: -
D gene: -
V gene: TRBV2
J gene: TRBJ2-3
CDR3 DNA: TGTGCCAGCAGCGTTCAGGGGACGCGGGCAGATACGCAGTATTTT
CDR3 protein: CASSVQGTRADTQYF

clone size: -
D gene: TRBD1
V gene: TRBV19
J gene: TRBJ1-2
CDR3 DNA: TGTGCCAGTAGTAGGGGACAGGGGGCGCAGGCTGGCTACACCTTC
CDR3 protein: CASSRGQGAQAGYTF

clone size: -
D gene: TRBD1
V gene: TRBV2
J gene: TRBJ2-7
CDR3 DNA: TGTGCCAGCAGTTGGACAGGATACGAGCAGTACTTC
CDR3 protein: CASSWTGYEQYF

clone size: -
D gene: -
V gene: TRBV29-1
J gene: TRBJ1-2
CDR3 DNA: TGCAGCACCTACACGGACCTCTATGGCTACACCTTC
CDR3 protein: CSTYTDLYGYTF

clone size: -
D gene: -
V gene: TRBV10-3
J gene: TRBJ2-3
CDR3 DNA: TGTGCCATCAGCTCCCGGACCCCAGATACGCAGTATTTT
CDR3 protein: CAISSRTPDTQYF

clone size: -
D gene: -
V gene: TRBV9
J gene: TRBJ2-1
CDR3 DNA: TGTGCCAGCAGCGTTCAGGGATCGTCCTACAATGAGCAGTTCTTC
CDR3 protein: CASSVQGSSYNEQFF

clone size: -
D gene: -
V gene: TRBV27
J gene: TRBJ2-2
CDR3 DNA: TGTGCCAGCAGTTTATCGAGCACCGGGGAGCTGTTTTTT
CDR3 protein: CASSLSSTGELFF

clone size: once
D gene: -
V gene: TRBV7-3
J gene: TRBJ2-5
CDR3 DNA: TGTGCCAGCAGCTCCGGGCGGCAGGGGATGTACCAAGAGACCCAGTACTTC
CDR3 protein: CASSSGRQGMYQETQYF

clone size: -
D gene: TRBD2
V gene: TRBV5-4
J gene: TRBJ2-1
CDR3 DNA: TGTGCCAGCAGCTTCCGGGCGGCGGGGGAAGGGAGGAATGAGCAGTTCTTC
CDR3 protein: CASSFRAAGEGRNEQFF

clone size: -
D gene: -
V gene: TRBV5-6
J gene: TRBJ1-1
CDR3 DNA: TGTGCCAGCAGCTCAACAGGGTGGGGACGGAACACTGAAGCTTTCTTT
CDR3 protein: CASSSTGWGRNTEAFF

clone size: -
D gene: -
V gene: TRBV18
J gene: TRBJ2-3
CDR3 DNA: TGTGCCAGCTCACCACCGGCAGGGGCAATCGCGTTGGGTACGCAGTATTTT
CDR3 protein: CASSPPAGAIALGTQYF

clone size: -
D gene: -
V gene: TRBV9
J gene: TRBJ2-5
CDR3 DNA: TGTGCCAGCAGCGTAGACGGGGGTGTCCAAGAGACCCAGTACTTC
CDR3 protein: CASSVDGGVQETQYF